This T cell receptor (beta chain) was captured in a study of blood T cell repertoires in COVID-19. At the level of the study: Samples representing acute and convalescent COVID-19 were sourced from the United States, Italy and Spain. Sources were T cells, B-cell-depleted T cells, or PBMCs; the material itself was cDNA or gDNA.

Methods used by the authors: Estimation of nucleated cell counts was performed using reference gene primer amplification. Sequencing was performed with immunoSEQ multiplex PCR; in TCRdb, only in-frame clones are kept and a portion is missing. The DNA was the basis for D and trimming; V, J and clone size are from that table. In the table there are approximately 110,000 clones, roughly 84% of which are singletons. The CDR3 has 13 amino acids. The germline V gene encodes CDR1 KGHSH and CDR2 LQKENI. For this clone: The junction and the germline gene differ at one end; a read error may be behind it.

The sequence was obtained from a man between 35 and 55 years old with acute or convalescent COVID-19. The chain couples TRBV18 to TRBJ2-1, with 7 nucleotides matching TRBD2. The sample comprised peripheral blood. The CDR3 DNA is TGTGCCAGCTCACCTGGTAATCGGGAGGCCCCGATCTTC. Its protein is CASSPGNREAPIF.